This record concerns one T cell receptor beta chain sequence. As processed by the authors: Estimation of nucleated cell counts was performed using reference gene primer amplification. This table comes from immunoSEQ multiplex PCR, and its TCRdb copy is limited to in-frame clones, with some not included. V and J calls and clone size are copied from that table; D and trimming were computed from the DNA. The sample has roughly 240,000 clones; around 88% are singletons. The sample originates from a study of blood T cell repertoires in COVID-19. Whole-study context: Samples taken during acute and convalescent COVID-19 were collected in the United States, Italy and Spain. Nucleic acid was either cDNA or gDNA, and it came from T cells, B-cell-depleted T cells, or PBMCs.

Per germline, CDR1 MNHEY and CDR2 SVGAGI. The J segment lost 2 bases and the V segment lost 6 bases, leaving 3 bases of the junction unmatched. The CDR3 is made up of 14 amino acids. Each participant's cohort was designated according to participant-reported clinical history. This chain links TRBV6-5 with TRBJ2-3, with 9 positions matching TRBD1. Sequenced material: PBMCs or T cells enriched from blood (not recorded which). The clonotype was recovered from a middle-aged woman with acute COVID-19. DNA of the CDR3: TGTGCCAGCAGGAGGACAGGGGCCACAGATACGCAGTATTTT. Translated, it gives CASRRTGATDTQYF.